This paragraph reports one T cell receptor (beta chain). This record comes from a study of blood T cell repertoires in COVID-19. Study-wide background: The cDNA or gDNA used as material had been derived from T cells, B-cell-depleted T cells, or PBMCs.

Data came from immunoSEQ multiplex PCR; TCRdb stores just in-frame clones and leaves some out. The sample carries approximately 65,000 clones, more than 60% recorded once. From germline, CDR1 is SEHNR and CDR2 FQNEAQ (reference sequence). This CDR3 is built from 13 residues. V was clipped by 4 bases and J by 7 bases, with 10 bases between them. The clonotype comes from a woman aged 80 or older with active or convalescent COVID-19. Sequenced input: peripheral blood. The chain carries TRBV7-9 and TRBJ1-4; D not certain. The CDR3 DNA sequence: TGTGCCAGCAGCTGGGAGATCCCTGAAAAACTGTTTTTT. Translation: CASSWEIPEKLFF.